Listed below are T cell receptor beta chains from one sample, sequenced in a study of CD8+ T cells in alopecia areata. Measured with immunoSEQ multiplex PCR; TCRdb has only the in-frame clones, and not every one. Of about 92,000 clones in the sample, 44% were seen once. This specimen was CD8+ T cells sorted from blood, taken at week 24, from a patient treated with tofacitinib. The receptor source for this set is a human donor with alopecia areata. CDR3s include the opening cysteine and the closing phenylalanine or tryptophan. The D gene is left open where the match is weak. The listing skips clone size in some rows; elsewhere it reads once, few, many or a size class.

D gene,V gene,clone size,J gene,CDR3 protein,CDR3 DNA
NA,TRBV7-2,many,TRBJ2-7,CASSLPGAYEQYF,TGTGCCAGCAGCTTACCCGGAGCCTACGAGCAGTACTTC
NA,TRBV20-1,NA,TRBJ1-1,CSAAGNTEAFF,TGCAGTGCGGCGGGGAACACTGAAGCTTTCTTT
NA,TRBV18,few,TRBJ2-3,CASSPPGGTDTQYF,TGTGCCAGCTCACCACCTGGGGGCACAGATACGCAGTATTTT
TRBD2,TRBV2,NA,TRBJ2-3,CASSGTSGSGGFRDTQYF,TGTGCCAGCTCAGGGACTAGCGGGAGCGGAGGGTTCAGGGATACGCAGTATTTT
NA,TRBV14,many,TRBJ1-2,CASSQGWGYTF,TGTGCCAGCAGCCAGGGTTGGGGCTACACCTTC
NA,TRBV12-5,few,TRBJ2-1,CASGFGTGGNEQFF,TGTGCTAGTGGTTTCGGGACCGGCGGCAATGAGCAGTTCTTC
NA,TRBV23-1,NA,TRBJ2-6,CASSQASPEGPGANVLTF,TGCGCCAGCAGTCAAGCATCTCCCGAGGGGCCTGGGGCCAACGTCCTGACTTTC
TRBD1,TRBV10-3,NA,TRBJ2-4,CASRGQGENIQYF,TGTGCCTCCCGGGGACAGGGGGAAAACATTCAGTACTTC
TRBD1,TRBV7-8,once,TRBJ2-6,CASSSGQNSGANVLTF,TGTGCCAGCAGCTCGGGACAGAACTCTGGGGCCAACGTCCTGACTTTC
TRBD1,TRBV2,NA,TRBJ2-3,CASSPGTGRTDTQYF,TGTGCCAGCAGTCCCGGGACAGGCCGCACAGATACGCAGTATTTT
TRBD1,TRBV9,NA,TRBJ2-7,CASSASGTGSYEQYF,TGTGCCAGCAGCGCATCCGGGACAGGGTCGTACGAGCAGTACTTC
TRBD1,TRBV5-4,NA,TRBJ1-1,CASSLRDRANTEAFF,TGTGCCAGCAGCTTGAGAGACAGGGCGAACACTGAAGCTTTCTTT
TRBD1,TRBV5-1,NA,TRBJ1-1,CASSQVVGTGHFGAFF,TGCGCCAGCAGCCAAGTTGTCGGGACAGGGCACTTCGGAGCTTTCTTT
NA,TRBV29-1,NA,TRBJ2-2,CSVETEVANTGELFF,TGCAGCGTTGAGACAGAAGTCGCGAACACCGGGGAGCTGTTTTTT
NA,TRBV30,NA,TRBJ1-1,CAWSETTGSLRGNTEAFF,TGTGCCTGGAGTGAGACTACAGGTTCACTCAGGGGGAACACTGAAGCTTTCTTT
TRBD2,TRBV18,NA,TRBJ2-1,CASSPPGGRDNEQFF,TGTGCCAGCTCACCCCCTGGCGGGAGGGACAATGAGCAGTTCTTC
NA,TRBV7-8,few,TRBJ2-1,CASSQRLDEQFF,TGTGCCAGCAGCCAACGCTTGGATGAGCAGTTCTTC
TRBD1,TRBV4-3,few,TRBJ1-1,CASSQDRGDTEAFF,TGCGCCAGCAGCCAGGACAGGGGAGACACTGAAGCTTTCTTT
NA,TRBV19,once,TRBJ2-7,CASSPGHDYEQYF,TGTGCCAGTAGTCCCGGACACGACTACGAGCAGTACTTC
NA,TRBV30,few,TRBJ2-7,CAWSRAYYEQYF,TGTGCCTGGAGTAGGGCTTACTACGAGCAGTACTTC
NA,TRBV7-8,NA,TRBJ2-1,CASSLIEGSSYNEQFF,TGTGCCAGCAGCTTAATAGAAGGGAGCTCCTACAATGAGCAGTTCTTC
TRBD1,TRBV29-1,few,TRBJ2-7,CSVGTGGSYEQYF,TGCAGCGTTGGGACAGGGGGCTCCTACGAGCAGTACTTC